The 17 T cell receptor beta chains below all came from one sample that was sequenced in a study of blood T cell repertoires in COVID-19. Method: immunoSEQ multiplex PCR; TCRdb's copy keeps in-frame clones and lacks some. The sample yields just over 150,000 clones, roughly nine tenths seen once. The sequenced sample consisted of peripheral blood. The receptors shown here come from a woman aged 40 to 49 with acute or convalescent COVID-19.

The J gene is TRBJ1-4, the V gene TRBV28, with TRBD1 as a possible D gene (6 bases). The V and J ends lost 6 bases and 10 bases respectively, with 15 bases between them. Germline CDR1 MDHEN, CDR2 SYDVKM. This CDR3 has 13 residues. The CDR3 nucleotides are TGTGCCAGCAGATCCGGGACAAACGGAAAACTGTTTTTT. Its protein is CASRSGTNGKLFF.

The rearrangement joins TRBV3-1 (or the pseudogene TRBV3-2) to TRBJ1-2; no reliable D call. There are 15 residues in the CDR3. The V and J ends lost 1 base and 8 bases respectively, with 17 bases between them. Germline V gene data show CDR1 as LGHDT and CDR2 as YNNKEL (reference sequence). The CDR3 loop is CASSQVLGPAGGYTF. The CDR3 DNA sequence: TGTGCCAGCAGCCAAGTCCTTGGCCCTGCGGGAGGCTACACCTTC.

The table lists this clone with a count of one. The genes are TRBV5-1 and TRBJ2-2; TRBD1 aligns across 7 bases. The ends lost 7 bases at V and 2 bases at J; junction bases unmatched: 2. Germline assignment: CDR1 SGHRS and CDR2 YFSETQ. CDR3 length: 13 amino acids. The CDR3 protein is CASGTANTGELFF. DNA of the CDR3: TGCGCCAGCGGGACAGCTAACACCGGGGAGCTGTTTTTT.

The chain uses TRBV11-2 and TRBJ2-7; D not resolved. Germline values: CDR1 SGHAT, CDR2 FQNNGV. The CDR3 contains 13 residues. Trimming pared 6 bases from V and 2 bases from J, leaving 11 bases between. For the CDR3, the DNA is TGTGCCAGCAGTCTCCTTCCGGCCTACGAGCAGTACTTC. Translated: CASSLLPAYEQYF.

The chain joins TRBV29-1 to TRBJ1-1; perhaps TRBD1 as D (6 bases). This CDR3 has 16 amino acids. Between the trimmed V and J ends, which lost 4 bases and 5 bases, there was a span of 23 bases. CDR1 and CDR2 (germline): SQVTM, ANQGSEA. CDR3 DNA: TGCAGCGTTGCCGAGCGGGGGCCTATCTTATCTACTGAAGCTTTCTTT. Protein product: CSVAERGPILSTEAFF. Based on the CDR3 plus reference TRBV29-1 and TRBJ1-1, the full variable domain is SAVISQKPSRDICQRGTSLTIQCQVDSQVTMMFWYRQQPGQSLTLIATANQGSEATYESGFVIDKFPISRPNLTFSTLTVSNMSPEDSSIYLCSVAERGPILSTEAFFGQGTRLTVV.

This clone was seen once. The V call is TRBV20-1, the J call TRBJ1-5, with D tentatively TRBD1 (6 bases). Trimming pared 3 bases from V and 0 bases from J, leaving 9 bases between. The CDR3 length is 14 residues. Germline CDR1 and CDR2: DFQATT and SNEGSKA (reference sequence). This CDR3 reads CSASRQDSNQPQHF. The CDR3 DNA is TGCAGTGCTAGTAGACAGGATAGCAATCAGCCCCAGCATTTT.

About this clone itself: Other DNA variants within this sample encode the same CDR3. This chain joins TRBV12-3 or TRBV12-4 and TRBJ1-1; TRBD1 is a possible D gene (5 bases). CDR3 length: 13 residues. The germline V and J ends were trimmed by 3 bases and 3 bases, with 8 bases remaining between them. The CDR3 sequence is CASSLQGYTEAFF. In DNA, the CDR3 is TGTGCCAGCAGTTTGCAGGGTTACACTGAAGCTTTCTTT.

V usage is TRBV7-2 and J usage is TRBJ1-6; D is uncertain. CDR1 and CDR2 (germline): SGHTA, FQGNSA. Trimming pared 4 bases from V and 8 bases from J, leaving 9 bases between. The CDR3 contains 13 residues. CDR3 sequence (DNA): TGTGCCAGCAGCTCTTATACAGATTCACCCCTCCACTTT. Translated, it gives CASSSYTDSPLHF.

V usage is TRBV9 and J usage is TRBJ1-4; 7 bases match TRBD1. The CDR3 totals 18 residues. CDR1 SGDLS and CDR2 YYNGEE come from the germline V gene. J lost 0 bases, V lost 2 bases, and 10 bases had no gene match. CDR3 bases: TGTGCCAGCAGCGTGGGGACAGCCACTAGTTCAACTAATGAAAAACTGTTTTTT. Amino acids: CASSVGTATSSTNEKLFF. Using reference TRBV9 and TRBJ1-4 for the parts outside the CDR3, the full variable domain is DSGVTQTPKHLITATGQRVTLRCSPRSGDLSVYWYQQSLDQGLQFLIQYYNGEERAKGNILERFSAQQFPDLHSELNLSSLELGDSALYFCASSVGTATSSTNEKLFFGSGTQLSVL.

The rearrangement joins TRBV14 to TRBJ2-1, with a weak D call TRBD1 (6 bases). The CDR3 length is 15 residues. The V and J ends lost 4 bases and 0 bases respectively, with 10 bases between them. Per germline, CDR1 SGHDN and CDR2 FVKESK. The CDR3 sequence: CASSRGHSSYNEQFF. In nucleotides, the CDR3 is TGTGCCAGCAGCCGGGGACATAGCTCCTACAATGAGCAGTTCTTC.

The chain uses TRBV7-3 and TRBJ2-4; D gene unclear. The length of the CDR3 is 13 residues. The V end lost 2 bases, the J end lost 2 bases, and 4 bases lay between the germline ends. Looked up from germline, CDR1 is SGHTA and CDR2 is FQGTGA. Here the CDR3 reads CASSLSTKNIQYF. The CDR3 region has the DNA TGTGCCAGCAGCTTATCTACCAAAAACATTCAGTACTTC.

This clone was detected only once. The chain combines TRBV3-1 (or the pseudogene TRBV3-2) with TRBJ2-3; TRBD2 aligns across 10 bases. The length of the CDR3 is 16 residues. Germline assignment: CDR1 LGHDT and CDR2 YNNKEL (reference sequence). V trimming: 7 bases; J trimming: 3 bases; junction bases outside the gene matches: 10. For the CDR3, the DNA is TGTGCCAGCATGACCATAGCGGGGGGACGGACAGATACGCAGTATTTT. Amino acids: CASMTIAGGRTDTQYF.

The chain employs TRBV21-1 and TRBJ2-3; TRBD2 is the table's D call and was not checked against the DNA. TRBV21-1 is a pseudogene. The CDR3 extends over 16 amino acids. DNA for the CDR3: TGTGCCAGCAGCAGCATCGCGGGACTTAGCACAGATACGCAGTATTTT. Translation: CASSSIAGLSTDTQYF.

The chain recombines TRBV11-2 with TRBJ1-1; tentatively, D is TRBD1 (6 bases). The CDR3 is made up of 15 amino acids. V was pared by 5 bases and J by 4 bases, with 17 bases between. CDR1 and CDR2 (germline): SGHAT, FQNNGV. The CDR3 sequence: CASSTQQGYITEAFF. The DNA for the CDR3 is TGTGCCAGCAGCACTCAACAGGGCTATATCACTGAAGCTTTCTTT. Full variable domain (missing parts from reference TRBV11-2 and TRBJ1-1): EAGVAQSPRYKIIEKRQSVAFWCNPISGHATLYWYQQILGQGPKLLIQFQNNGVVDDSQLPKDRFSAERLKGVDSTLKIQPAKLEDSAVYLCASSTQQGYITEAFFGQGTRLTVV.

The chain links TRBV7-9 to TRBJ2-1; tentatively, D is TRBD2 (6 bases). CDR1 is SEHNR and CDR2 is FQNEAQ in the germline V gene (reference sequence). The CDR3 is made up of 15 amino acids. The germline V and J ends were trimmed by 4 bases and 2 bases, with 12 bases remaining between them. CDR3 coding DNA: TGTGCCAGCAGCTCATCTAGCGATACCTACAATGAGCAGTTCTTC. Translated: CASSSSSDTYNEQFF.

The chain carries TRBV25-1 and TRBJ2-1; 9 positions agree with TRBD1. Germline CDR1 reads MGHDK; CDR2 reads SYGVNS. With V trimmed by 4 bases and J by 9 bases, 10 bases remained unmatched. The CDR3 covers 15 residues. CDR3 nucleotide sequence: TGTGCCAGCAGTGCCTGGACAGGGGCTGGGAGTGAGCAGTTCTTC. Translating gives CASSAWTGAGSEQFF.

The rearrangement joins TRBV29-1 to TRBJ2-3; no clear D. Germline V lookup: CDR1 SQVTM, CDR2 ANQGSEA. There are 14 residues in the CDR3. The V and J ends lost 3 bases and 2 bases respectively, with 12 bases between them. As DNA, the CDR3 is TGCAGCGTTGAGGCCCAGGATCTCACAGATACGCAGTATTTT. Translating it yields CSVEAQDLTDTQYF.